Listed below are T cell receptor beta chains from one sample, sequenced in a study of CD8 T cells in Susac syndrome. TCRdb re-called the immunoSEQ multiplex PCR reads with MiXCR, one entry per CDR3 protein. This table has roughly 80,000 distinct CDR3 sequences, about 93% appearing once. Sequenced material: CD4+ T cells from PBMCs. Receptors were obtained from a human donor with Susac syndrome. Each CDR3 is given with its conserved first and last residue. D genes are given only for firm matches. A clone size is listed for some rows: how often the clone was seen (once, few, many), or a class if it is expanded.

TRBJ1-5 . TRBV19 . TGTGCCAGTAGTCGTAGCAATCAGCCCCAGCATTTT CASSRSNQPQHF
TRBJ2-7 TRBD2 TRBV20-1 . TGCAGTGCTAGAGATGAAGGCGGGAGATACGAGCAGTACTTC CSARDEGGRYEQYF
TRBJ2-2 . TRBV9 . TGTGCCAGCAGCGAGCTGGTAAGACAGGTTACCGGGGAGCTGTTTTTT CASSELVRQVTGELFF
TRBJ2-7 TRBD2 TRBV12-3/TRBV12-4 . TGTGCCAGCAGTTTTGGGCGGGGGAGCTTATACGAGCAGTACTTC CASSFGRGSLYEQYF
TRBJ2-5 . TRBV7-2 few TGTGCCAGCAGCTTGGGGGCCGGGGGAGAGACCCAGTACTTC CASSLGAGGETQYF
TRBJ2-1 . TRBV2 . TGTGCCAGCAGGGCCAAGGATGAGCAGTTCTTC CASRAKDEQFF
TRBJ2-3 . TRBV3-1 once TGTGCCAGCAGCCAGCGGGGCACAGATACGCAGTATTTT CASSQRGTDTQYF
TRBJ2-3 TRBD2 TRBV20-1 . TGCAGTGCTAAACTCCCGGGACTAGCGGGATCAGATACGCAGTATTTT CSAKLPGLAGSDTQYF
TRBJ1-3 . TRBV12-3/TRBV12-4 . TGTGCCAGCAGGATGAGGGGTTCGTCTGGAAACACCATATATTTT CASRMRGSSGNTIYF
TRBJ1-1 . TRBV20-1 . TGCAGTGCTAGAGAGCCATCCACTGAAGCTTTCTTT CSAREPSTEAFF
TRBJ2-7 TRBD1 TRBV4-1 . TGCGCCAGCAGCCAAAATCAGGGGGCAACCTACGGGCAGTACTTC CASSQNQGATYGQYF
TRBJ2-5 . TRBV12-3/TRBV12-4 . TGTGCCAGCAGTCCAACCAGGAACCCAGGACAGGAGACCCAGTACTTC CASSPTRNPGQETQYF
TRBJ2-1 . TRBV5-1 . TGCGCCAGCAGTCGAGACAATGAGCAGTTCTTC CASSRDNEQFF
TRBJ2-1 TRBD1 TRBV7-2 . TGTGCCAGCAGAGGGGGCCACTCCTACAATGAGCAGTTCTTC CASRGGHSYNEQFF
TRBJ2-3 TRBD2 TRBV7-8 . TGTGCCAGCAGCTTAGGGACTAGCGGGAGGGCCACGCAGTATTTT CASSLGTSGRATQYF
TRBJ1-6 . TRBV20-1 . TGCAGTGCTAGAGTACAGGGAAATTCACCCCTCCACTTT CSARVQGNSPLHF
TRBJ2-1 . TRBV4-2 . TGTGCCAGCAGCCAGGCTAGAGCCATAAGGGTGCAGTTCTTC CASSQARAIRVQFF
TRBJ2-1 . TRBV27 . TGTGCCAGCAGTATTTTAGGCAATGAGCAGTTCTTC CASSILGNEQFF
TRBJ2-1 TRBD1 TRBV27 . TGTGCCAGCAGTCCGAGACAGGGCTCCTACAATGAGCAGTTCTTC CASSPRQGSYNEQFF
TRBJ2-5 . TRBV29-1 . TGCAGCGTTGAAGTTTTGATTGGAAGGACCCAGTACTTC CSVEVLIGRTQYF
TRBJ2-4 TRBD1 TRBV2 . TGTGCCAGCAGTGGACAGGGGGGGAAAAACATTCAGTACTTC CASSGQGGKNIQYF
TRBJ1-1 . TRBV15 . TGTGCCACCAGCAGAGCCGATGAAGCTTTCTTT CATSRADEAFF
TRBJ2-7 TRBD1 TRBV5-4 . TGTGCCAGCAGCTTCCGGGACAGGGGAGGCAACGAGCAGTACTTC CASSFRDRGGNEQYF
TRBJ2-2 TRBD1 TRBV14 . TGTGCCAGCAGCCAAGCAGACAGGGGGCTTACTGGCGGGGAGCTGTTTTTT CASSQADRGLTGGELFF
TRBJ2-7 . TRBV12-3/TRBV12-4 . TGTGCCAGCAGTTTTGGTACATCCTACGAGCAGTACTTC CASSFGTSYEQYF
TRBJ2-1 TRBD2 TRBV20-1 . TGCAGTGCTAGAGCGACGACTAGCGGGAGGCTAAATGAGCAGTTCTTC CSARATTSGRLNEQFF
TRBJ2-1 . TRBV20-1 . TGCAGTGCTAGAGACCCTAGGGGATTGTCCTACAATGAGCAGTTCTTC CSARDPRGLSYNEQFF